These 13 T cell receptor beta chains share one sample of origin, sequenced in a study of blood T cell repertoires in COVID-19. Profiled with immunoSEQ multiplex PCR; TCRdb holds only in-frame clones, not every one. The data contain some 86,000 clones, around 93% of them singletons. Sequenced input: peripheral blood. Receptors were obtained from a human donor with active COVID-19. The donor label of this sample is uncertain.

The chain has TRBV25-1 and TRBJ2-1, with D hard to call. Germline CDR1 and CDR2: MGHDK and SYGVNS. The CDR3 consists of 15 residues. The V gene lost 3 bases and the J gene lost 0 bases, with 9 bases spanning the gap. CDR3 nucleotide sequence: TGTGCCAGCAGTGATTCAGCGCGCTCCTACAATGAGCAGTTCTTC. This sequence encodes CASSDSARSYNEQFF.

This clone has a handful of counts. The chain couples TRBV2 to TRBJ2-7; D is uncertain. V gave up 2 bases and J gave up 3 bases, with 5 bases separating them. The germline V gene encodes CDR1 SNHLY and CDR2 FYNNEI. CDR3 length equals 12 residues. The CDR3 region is CASSEIGYEQYF. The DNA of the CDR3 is TGTGCCAGCAGTGAAATCGGCTACGAGCAGTACTTC.

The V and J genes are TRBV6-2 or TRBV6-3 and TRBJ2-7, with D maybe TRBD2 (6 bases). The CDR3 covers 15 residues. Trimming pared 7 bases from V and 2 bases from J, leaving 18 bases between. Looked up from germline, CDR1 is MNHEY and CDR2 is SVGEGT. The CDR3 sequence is CASTPRRVTPYEQYF. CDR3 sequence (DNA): TGTGCCAGCACCCCCCGGAGGGTTACCCCCTACGAGCAGTACTTC.

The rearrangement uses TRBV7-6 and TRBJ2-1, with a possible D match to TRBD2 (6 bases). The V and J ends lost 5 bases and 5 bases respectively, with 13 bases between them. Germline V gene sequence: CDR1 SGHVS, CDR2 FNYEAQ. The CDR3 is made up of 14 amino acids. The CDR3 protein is CASSGTWGDNEQFF. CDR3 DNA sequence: TGTGCCAGCAGCGGGACTTGGGGGGACAATGAGCAGTTCTTC.

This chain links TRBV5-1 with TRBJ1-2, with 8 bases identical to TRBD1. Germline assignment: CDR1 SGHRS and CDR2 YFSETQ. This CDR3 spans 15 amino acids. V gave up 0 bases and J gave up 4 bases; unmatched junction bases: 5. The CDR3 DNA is TGCGCCAGCAGCTTGGACGCAGGGGGCGGCTATGGCTACACCTTC. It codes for CASSLDAGGGYGYTF. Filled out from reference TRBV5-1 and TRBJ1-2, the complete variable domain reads KAGVTQTPRYLIKTRGQQVTLSCSPISGHRSVSWYQQTPGQGLQFLFEYFSETQRNKGNFPGRFSGRQFSNSRSEMNVSTLELGDSALYLCASSLDAGGGYGYTFGSGTRLTVV.

Written as DNA, the CDR3 is TGTGCCAGCAGCACGGTCCAAGGGGCTGGAAACACCATATATTTT. It yields the protein CASSTVQGAGNTIYF. The rearrangement joins TRBV6-5 to TRBJ1-3, with a weak D call TRBD1 (5 bases). CDR3 length: 15 amino acids. From germline, CDR1 is MNHEY and CDR2 SVGAGI. Trimming shortened V by 6 bases and J by 2 bases, and 14 bases separated the two germline ends.

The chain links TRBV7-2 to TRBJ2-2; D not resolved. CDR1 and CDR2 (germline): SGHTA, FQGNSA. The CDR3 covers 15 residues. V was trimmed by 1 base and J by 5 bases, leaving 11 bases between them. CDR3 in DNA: TGTGCCAGCAGCTTAGAGCGCTTGGGTACCGGGGAGCTGTTTTTT. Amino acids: CASSLERLGTGELFF.

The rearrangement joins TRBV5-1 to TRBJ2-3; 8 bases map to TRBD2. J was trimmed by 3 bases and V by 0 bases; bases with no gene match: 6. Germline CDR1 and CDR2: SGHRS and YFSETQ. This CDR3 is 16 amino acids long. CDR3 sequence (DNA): TGCGCCAGCAGCTTGGTTGGCGGGGGGATTACAGATACGCAGTATTTT. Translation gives CASSLVGGGITDTQYF.

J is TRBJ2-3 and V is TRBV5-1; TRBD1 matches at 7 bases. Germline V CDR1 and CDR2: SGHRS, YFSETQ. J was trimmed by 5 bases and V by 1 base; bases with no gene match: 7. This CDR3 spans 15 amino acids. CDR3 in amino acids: CASSLLQGQGDTQYF. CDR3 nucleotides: TGCGCCAGCAGCTTGTTACAGGGGCAGGGAGATACGCAGTATTTT.

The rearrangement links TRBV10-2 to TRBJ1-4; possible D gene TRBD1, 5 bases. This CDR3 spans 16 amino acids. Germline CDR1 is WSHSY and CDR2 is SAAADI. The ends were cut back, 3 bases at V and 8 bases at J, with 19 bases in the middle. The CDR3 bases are TGCGCCAGCAGTGATCCGCCGGCGGGGCTCGTCGAAAAACTGTTTTTT. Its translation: CASSDPPAGLVEKLFF.

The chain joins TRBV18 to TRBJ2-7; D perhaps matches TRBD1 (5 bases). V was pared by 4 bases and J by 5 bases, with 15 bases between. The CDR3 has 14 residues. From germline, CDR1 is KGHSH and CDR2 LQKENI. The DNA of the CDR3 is TGTGCCAGCTCACTCGGCAGGGATTTGAACGAGCAGTACTTC. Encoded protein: CASSLGRDLNEQYF.

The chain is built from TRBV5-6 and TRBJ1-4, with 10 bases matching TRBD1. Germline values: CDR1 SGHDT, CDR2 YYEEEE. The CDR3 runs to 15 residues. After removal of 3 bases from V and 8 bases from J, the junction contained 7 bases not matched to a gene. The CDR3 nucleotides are TGTGCCAGCAGCTCGTGGGGACAGGGGACCGAAAAACTGTTTTTT. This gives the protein CASSSWGQGTEKLFF.

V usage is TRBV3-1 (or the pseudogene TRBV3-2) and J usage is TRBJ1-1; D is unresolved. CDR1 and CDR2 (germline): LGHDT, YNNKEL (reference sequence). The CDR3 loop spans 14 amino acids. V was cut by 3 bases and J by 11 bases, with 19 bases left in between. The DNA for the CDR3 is TGTGCCAGCAGCCAGACGCCTTTAGAGGGTAAGGCTTTCTTT. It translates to CASSQTPLEGKAFF.